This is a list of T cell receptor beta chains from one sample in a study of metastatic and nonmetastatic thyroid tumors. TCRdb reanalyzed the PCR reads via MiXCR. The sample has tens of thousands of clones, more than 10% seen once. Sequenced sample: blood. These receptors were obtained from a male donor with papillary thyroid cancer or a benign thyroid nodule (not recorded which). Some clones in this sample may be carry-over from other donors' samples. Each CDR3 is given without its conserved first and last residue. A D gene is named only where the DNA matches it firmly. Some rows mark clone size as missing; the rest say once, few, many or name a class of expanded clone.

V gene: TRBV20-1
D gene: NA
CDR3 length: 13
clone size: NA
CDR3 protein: SSKPGARANYEQY

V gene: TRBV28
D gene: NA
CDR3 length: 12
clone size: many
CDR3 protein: ASSFGASNQPQH

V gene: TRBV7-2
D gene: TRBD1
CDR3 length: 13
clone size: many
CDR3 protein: ASSPTGGRNQPQH

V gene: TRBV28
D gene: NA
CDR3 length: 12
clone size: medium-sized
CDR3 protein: ASSLIQGPGELF

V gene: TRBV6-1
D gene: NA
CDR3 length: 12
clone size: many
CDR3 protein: ASNPRGTGNTIY

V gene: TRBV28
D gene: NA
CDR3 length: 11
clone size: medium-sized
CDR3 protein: ASRGGARNEQF

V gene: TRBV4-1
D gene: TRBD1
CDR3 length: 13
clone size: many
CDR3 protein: ASRQGPGGLAEAF

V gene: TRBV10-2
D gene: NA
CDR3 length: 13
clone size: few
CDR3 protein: ASSVGLYSYNEQF

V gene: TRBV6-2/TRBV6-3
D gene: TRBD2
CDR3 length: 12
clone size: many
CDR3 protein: ASELAGGPGEQY

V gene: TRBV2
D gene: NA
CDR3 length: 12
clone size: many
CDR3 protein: ASSTDPGWYEQY

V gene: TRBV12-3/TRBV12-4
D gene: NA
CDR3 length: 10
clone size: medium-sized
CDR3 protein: ASSQTLYEQY

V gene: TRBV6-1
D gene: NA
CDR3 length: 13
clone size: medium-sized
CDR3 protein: ASRTQGRLASEQF

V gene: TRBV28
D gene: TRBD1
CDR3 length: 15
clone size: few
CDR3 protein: ASSSNYRGNMNTEAF

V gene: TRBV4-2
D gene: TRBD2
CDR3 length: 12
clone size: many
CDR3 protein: ASSQDSGNYEQY

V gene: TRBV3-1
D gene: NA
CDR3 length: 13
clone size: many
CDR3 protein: ASSLPGIYNTEAF

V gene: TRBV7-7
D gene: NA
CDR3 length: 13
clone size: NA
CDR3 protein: ASSRKAGSYNEQF

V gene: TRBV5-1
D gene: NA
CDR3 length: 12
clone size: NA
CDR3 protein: ASSLVRGPGELF

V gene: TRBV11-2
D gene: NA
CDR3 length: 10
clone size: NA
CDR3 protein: ASSSPGGPLH

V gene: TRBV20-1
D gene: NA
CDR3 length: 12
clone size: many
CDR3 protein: SAPRGISNTEAF

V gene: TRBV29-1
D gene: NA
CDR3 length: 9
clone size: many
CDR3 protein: SETSGYGYT

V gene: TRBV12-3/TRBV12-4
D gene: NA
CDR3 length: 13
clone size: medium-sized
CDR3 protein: ASRFKGGRAYEQY

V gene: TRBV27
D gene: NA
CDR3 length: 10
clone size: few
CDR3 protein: ASSSGGFRAF

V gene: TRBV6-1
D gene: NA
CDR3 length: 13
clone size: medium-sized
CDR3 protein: ASSPLSSFSNEQF

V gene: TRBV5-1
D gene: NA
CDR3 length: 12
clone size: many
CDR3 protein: ASSLDLMYNEQF

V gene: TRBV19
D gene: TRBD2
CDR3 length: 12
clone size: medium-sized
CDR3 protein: ASSIGGASYEQY

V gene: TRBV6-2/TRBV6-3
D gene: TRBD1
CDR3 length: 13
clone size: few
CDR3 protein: ASSPGRGRPEPQH

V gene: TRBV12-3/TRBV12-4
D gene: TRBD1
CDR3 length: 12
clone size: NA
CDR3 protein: ASSPGQGGNTIY

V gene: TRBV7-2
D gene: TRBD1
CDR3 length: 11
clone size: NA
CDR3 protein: ASSQDRGREQY

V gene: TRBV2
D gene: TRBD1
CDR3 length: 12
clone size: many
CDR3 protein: ASSERGGNYGYT

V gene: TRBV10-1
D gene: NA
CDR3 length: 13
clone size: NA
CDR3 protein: ASNLQSLLGNEQF

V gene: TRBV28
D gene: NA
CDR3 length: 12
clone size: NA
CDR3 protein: ASSPHRDNSPLH

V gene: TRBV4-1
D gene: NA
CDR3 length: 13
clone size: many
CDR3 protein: ASSQAIASLRPLH

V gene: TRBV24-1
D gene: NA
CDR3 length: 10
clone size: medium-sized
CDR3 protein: ATSARVGELF

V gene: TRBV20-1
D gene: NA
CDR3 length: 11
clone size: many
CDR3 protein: SASRDNNQPQH

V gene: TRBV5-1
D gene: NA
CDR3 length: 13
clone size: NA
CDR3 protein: ASSLGPDREDTQY

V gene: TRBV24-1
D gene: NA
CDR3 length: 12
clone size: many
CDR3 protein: ATSEGSYNSPLH

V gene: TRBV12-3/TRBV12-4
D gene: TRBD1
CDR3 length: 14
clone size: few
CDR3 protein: ASSSNTGGKTDTQY

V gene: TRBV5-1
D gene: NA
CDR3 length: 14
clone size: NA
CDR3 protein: ASSLSGGATNEKLF

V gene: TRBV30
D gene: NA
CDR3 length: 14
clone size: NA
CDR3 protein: AWSLWGSPEVTEAF